Presented here are 6 T cell receptor beta chains from one specimen sequenced in a study of T cell repertoires in cytomegalovirus infection. These TCRs are of unknown antigen specificity. Each CDR3 protein is one row after TCRdb ran MiXCR on the reads. The sample consists of hundreds of thousands of distinct CDR3 sequences, about 44% of them appearing once. This specimen consisted of cultured PBMCs, obtained from culture after CMV antigen stimulation. These receptors all come from a human donor in good health (CMV status not recorded). Some clones in this sample may be carry-over from other donors' samples.

DNA for the CDR3: TGTGCCAGCAGTCACAGGGGGCTACGGGGGAATGAGCAGTTCTTC. It translates to CASSHRGLRGNEQFF. V is TRBV12-3 or TRBV12-4 and J is TRBJ2-1; 9 nucleotides match TRBD1. This CDR3 spans 15 amino acids. J lost 7 bases, V lost 5 bases, and 9 bases had no gene match.

The gene calls are TRBV24-1 and TRBJ1-3; the D is unclear. Trimming removed 4 bases at V and 3 bases at J, with 18 bases between. The CDR3 has 17 residues. Germline V gene lookup returns CDR1 KGHDR and CDR2 SFDVKD. The CDR3: CATSDHGRPACGNTIYF. Here the CDR3 DNA reads TGTGCCACCAGTGACCATGGACGCCCAGCTTGTGGAAACACCATATATTTT.

The table lists this clonotype with a few counts. This chain uses TRBV7-2 with TRBJ1-5; D might be TRBD1 (5 bases). Trimming shortened V by 2 bases and J by 4 bases, and 15 bases separated the two germline ends. The germline gives CDR1 SGHTA, CDR2 FQGNSA. This CDR3 comprises 16 residues. CDR3 DNA: TGTGCCAGCAGCTTAAGGTCCCGGGGGTGGAATCAGCCCCAGCATTTT. Its protein is CASSLRSRGWNQPQHF.

V gene TRBV24-1 combines with J gene TRBJ1-2, with D uncertain. Germline assignment: CDR1 KGHDR and CDR2 SFDVKD. The CDR3 loop spans 12 amino acids. Between the trimmed V and J ends, which lost 9 bases and 0 bases, there was a span of 7 bases. The DNA of the CDR3 is TGTGCCACCCAAGAGGCTAACTATGGCTACACCTTC. Its translation: CATQEANYGYTF.

The rearrangement uses TRBV6-2 or TRBV6-3 and TRBJ1-4; D call uncertain. Germline lookup yields CDR1 MNHEY and CDR2 SVGEGT. This CDR3 is 16 amino acids long. V was trimmed by 0 bases and J by 0 bases, leaving 8 bases between them. In DNA form, the CDR3 reads TGTGCCAGCAGTTACTCCGCGGATACAACTAATGAAAAACTGTTTTTT. It encodes CASSYSADTTNEKLFF.

This clonotype was recorded once. The chain joins TRBV20-1 to TRBJ2-1, with D tentatively TRBD1 or TRBD2 (6 bases each). The length of the CDR3 is 16 residues. In germline, CDR1 is DFQATT, CDR2 SNEGSKA (reference sequence). Trimming stripped 5 bases from V and 4 bases from J, with 21 bases between. CDR3 protein: CSALPPRGEPYNEQFF. The CDR3 nucleotides are TGCAGTGCTCTCCCCCCAAGGGGGGAGCCATACAATGAGCAGTTCTTC.